This T cell receptor (beta chain) comes out of a study of CD8+ T cells in alopecia areata. Across the study: Treated patients were given oral tofacitinib, which was dosed at 5 to 10 mg twice daily. Whole-study findings and limits: Relative to normal scalp, lesional scalp, especially alopecia totalis/universalis, showed higher clonality.

The CDR3 sequence is 15 residues long. Germline values: CDR1 SGHRS, CDR2 YFSETQ. The V and J ends lost 4 bases and 5 bases respectively, with 18 bases between them. A note on this clone: Antigen unknown.

Extracted from the samples, RNA was reverse transcribed into cDNA to serve as the sequencing template. Only in-frame clones appear in the TCRdb table, and some are missing; sequencing was by immunoSEQ multiplex PCR. Of 110,000 to 150,000 clones listed, approximately 50% are singletons. The TCR comes from a human donor with alopecia areata. The genes are TRBV5-1 and TRBJ2-5; D may be TRBD1 (6 bases). Sequencing was performed on CD4+ T cells sorted from blood, taken at week 0. The CDR3 is CASSKRQDPSETQYF. In DNA form, the CDR3 reads TGCGCCAGCAGCAAACGACAGGACCCTTCCGAGACCCAGTACTTC.